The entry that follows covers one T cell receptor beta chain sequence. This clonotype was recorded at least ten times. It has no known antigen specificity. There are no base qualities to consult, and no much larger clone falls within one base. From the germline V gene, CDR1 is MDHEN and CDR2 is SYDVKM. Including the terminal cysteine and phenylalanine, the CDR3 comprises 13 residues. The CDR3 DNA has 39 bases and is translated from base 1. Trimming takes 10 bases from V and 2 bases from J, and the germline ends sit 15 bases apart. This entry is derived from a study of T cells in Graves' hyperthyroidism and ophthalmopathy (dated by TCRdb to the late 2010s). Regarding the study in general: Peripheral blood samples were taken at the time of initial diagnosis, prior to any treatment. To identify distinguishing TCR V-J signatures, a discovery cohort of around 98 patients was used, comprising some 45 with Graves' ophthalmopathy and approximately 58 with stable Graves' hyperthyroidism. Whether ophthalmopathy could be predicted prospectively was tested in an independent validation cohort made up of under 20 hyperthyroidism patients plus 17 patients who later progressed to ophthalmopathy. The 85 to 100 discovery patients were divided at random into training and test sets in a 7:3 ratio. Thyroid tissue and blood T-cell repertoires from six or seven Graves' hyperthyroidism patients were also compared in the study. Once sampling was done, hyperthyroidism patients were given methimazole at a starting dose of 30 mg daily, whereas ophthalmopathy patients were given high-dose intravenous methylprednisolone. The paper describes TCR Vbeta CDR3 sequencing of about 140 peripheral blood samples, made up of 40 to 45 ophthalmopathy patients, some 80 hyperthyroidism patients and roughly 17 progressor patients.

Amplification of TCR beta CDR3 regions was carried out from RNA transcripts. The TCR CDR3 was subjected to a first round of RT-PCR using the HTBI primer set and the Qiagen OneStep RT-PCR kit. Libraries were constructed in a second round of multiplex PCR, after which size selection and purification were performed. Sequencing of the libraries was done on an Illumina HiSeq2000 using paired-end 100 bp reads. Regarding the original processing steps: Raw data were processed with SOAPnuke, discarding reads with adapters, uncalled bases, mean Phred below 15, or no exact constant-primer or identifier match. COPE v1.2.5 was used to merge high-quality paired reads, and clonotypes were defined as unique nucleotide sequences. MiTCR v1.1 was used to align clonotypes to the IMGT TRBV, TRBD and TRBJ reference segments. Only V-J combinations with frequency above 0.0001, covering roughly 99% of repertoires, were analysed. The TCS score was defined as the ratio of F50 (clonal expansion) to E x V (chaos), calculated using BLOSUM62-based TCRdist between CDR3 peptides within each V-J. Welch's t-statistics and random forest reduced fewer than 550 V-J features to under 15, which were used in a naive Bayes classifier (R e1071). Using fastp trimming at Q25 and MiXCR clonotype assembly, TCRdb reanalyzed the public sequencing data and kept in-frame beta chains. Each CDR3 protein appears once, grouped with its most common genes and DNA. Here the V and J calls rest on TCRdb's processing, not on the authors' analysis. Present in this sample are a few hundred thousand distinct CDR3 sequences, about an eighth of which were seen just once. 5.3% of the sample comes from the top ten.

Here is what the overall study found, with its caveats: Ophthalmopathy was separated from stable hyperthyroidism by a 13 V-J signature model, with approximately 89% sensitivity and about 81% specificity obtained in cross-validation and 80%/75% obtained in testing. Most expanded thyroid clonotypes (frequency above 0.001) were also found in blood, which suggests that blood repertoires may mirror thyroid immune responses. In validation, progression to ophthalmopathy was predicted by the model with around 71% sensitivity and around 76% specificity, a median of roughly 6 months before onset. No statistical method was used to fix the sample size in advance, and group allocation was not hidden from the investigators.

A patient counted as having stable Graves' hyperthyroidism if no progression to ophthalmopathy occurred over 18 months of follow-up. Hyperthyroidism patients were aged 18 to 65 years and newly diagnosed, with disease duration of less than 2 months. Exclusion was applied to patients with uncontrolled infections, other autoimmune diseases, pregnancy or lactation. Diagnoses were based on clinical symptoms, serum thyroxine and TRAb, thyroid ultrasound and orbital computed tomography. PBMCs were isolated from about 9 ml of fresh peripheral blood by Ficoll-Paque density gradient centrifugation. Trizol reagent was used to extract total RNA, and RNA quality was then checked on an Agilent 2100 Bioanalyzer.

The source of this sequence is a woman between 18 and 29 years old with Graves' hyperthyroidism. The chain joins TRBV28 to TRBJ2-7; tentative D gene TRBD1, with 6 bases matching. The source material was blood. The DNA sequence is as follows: TGTGCCACCTCGGGACATAGTACCTACGAGCAGTACTTC. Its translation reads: CATSGHSTYEQYF.